This TCR beta chain came from a study of early T cells in non-severe SARS-CoV-2 infection. This CDR3 is built from 17 residues. Trimming pared 4 bases from V and 0 bases from J, leaving 16 bases between. The V gene's germline CDR1 is SGHVS and CDR2 FNYEAQ. Each cDNA molecule carried a unique molecular identifier. Each CDR3 protein gets one entry after TCRdb re-called the 5' RACE reads with MiXCR. The sample comprises 95,000 to 120,000 distinct CDR3 sequences, around 10% of which are singletons, and 2.5% to 4% rests with the top ten. Sequenced: whole blood. The gene calls are TRBV7-6 and TRBJ1-3; D remains ambiguous. The source is an adult who was a healthcare worker with PCR-confirmed SARS-CoV-2 infection or an uninfected control (not recorded which). CDR3 nucleotides: TGTGCCAGCAGCTCACCCCTCCCCGGGGTCTCTGGAAACACCATATATTTT. It encodes CASSSPLPGVSGNTIYF.